These T cell receptor beta chains were read from a single sample in a study of human T cells and chemical hapten exposure. TCRdb ran MiXCR on the RACE reads and lists one entry per CDR3 protein. The sample consists of 250,000 to 300,000 distinct CDR3 sequences, over 7.5% of them appearing once. Sequences were derived from whole blood, sampled in connection with sensitization to the hapten diphenylcyclopropenone (DPC). The receptors shown here come from a man aged 18-30 years with alopecia areata. Some clones in this sample may be carry-over from other donors' samples. Each CDR3 is given with its conserved first and last residue. A D gene is named only where the DNA matches it firmly. Expanded clones are given a class, and other clones once, few, many or no size at all.

v_call: TRBV5-1; clone_size: many; j_call: TRBJ2-1; d_call: -; cdr3_nt: TGCGCCAGCAGTACATCAGGAGTCTCCTACAATGAGCAGTTCTTC; cdr3_aa: CASSTSGVSYNEQFF
v_call: TRBV9; clone_size: few; j_call: TRBJ1-1; d_call: TRBD1; cdr3_nt: TGTGCCAGCAGCTCACATCAGGGGGGGATGAACACTGAAGCTTTCTTT; cdr3_aa: CASSSHQGGMNTEAFF
v_call: TRBV15; clone_size: -; j_call: TRBJ2-1; d_call: TRBD2; cdr3_nt: TGTGCCACCAGCGCCGGGACTAGCGGGGGGTTTGAGCAGTTCTTC; cdr3_aa: CATSAGTSGGFEQFF
v_call: TRBV27; clone_size: few; j_call: TRBJ2-2; d_call: -; cdr3_nt: TGTGCCAGCAGTTTACAGGTTTCCCGGAGCACCGGGGAGCTGTTTTTT; cdr3_aa: CASSLQVSRSTGELFF
v_call: TRBV6-4; clone_size: -; j_call: TRBJ2-1; d_call: -; cdr3_nt: TGTGCCAGCAGTGAGGACATTCGCAATGAGCAGTTCTTC; cdr3_aa: CASSEDIRNEQFF
v_call: TRBV24-1; clone_size: many; j_call: TRBJ2-1; d_call: -; cdr3_nt: TGTGCCACCAGTGATTTGAATAGCGGCCGATCCTACAATGAGCAGTTCTTC; cdr3_aa: CATSDLNSGRSYNEQFF
v_call: TRBV24-1; clone_size: many; j_call: TRBJ2-2; d_call: TRBD1; cdr3_nt: TGTGCCACCAGTGAAACTGGGACAGGGAGCGCCGGGGAGCTGTTTTTT; cdr3_aa: CATSETGTGSAGELFF
v_call: TRBV5-6; clone_size: few; j_call: TRBJ2-2; d_call: -; cdr3_nt: TGTGCCAGCGAGGAGGGGGTGAACACCGGGGAGCTGTTTTTT; cdr3_aa: CASEEGVNTGELFF
v_call: TRBV9; clone_size: -; j_call: TRBJ2-5; d_call: -; cdr3_nt: TGTGCCAGCAGCGGGCTCCATAAGACCCAGTACTTC; cdr3_aa: CASSGLHKTQYF
v_call: TRBV6-5; clone_size: -; j_call: TRBJ2-1; d_call: -; cdr3_nt: TGTGCCAGCGTCGGGAGGGGACAGGGATTCAATGAGCAGTTCTTC; cdr3_aa: CASVGRGQGFNEQFF
v_call: TRBV6-6; clone_size: -; j_call: TRBJ2-5; d_call: -; cdr3_nt: TGTGCCAGCAGCCTAAGGATGGGGGAGATCCAGTACTTC; cdr3_aa: CASSLRMGEIQYF
v_call: TRBV20-1; clone_size: few; j_call: TRBJ1-3; d_call: -; cdr3_nt: TGCAGTGCCCCTGACAGGAGAACAAACACCATATATTTT; cdr3_aa: CSAPDRRTNTIYF
v_call: TRBV28; clone_size: many; j_call: TRBJ2-1; d_call: TRBD1; cdr3_nt: TGTGCCAGCACCGAACCCCAGACAGGGGGCAATGAGCAGTTCTTC; cdr3_aa: CASTEPQTGGNEQFF
v_call: TRBV5-1; clone_size: many; j_call: TRBJ1-1; d_call: -; cdr3_nt: TGCGCCAGCAGCTTGAACGGGAATAGCGCTGAAGCTTTCTTT; cdr3_aa: CASSLNGNSAEAFF
v_call: TRBV4-3; clone_size: many; j_call: TRBJ2-1; d_call: TRBD2; cdr3_nt: TGCGCCAGCAGCCAAATTAGCGGGGGCGAGCAGTTCTTC; cdr3_aa: CASSQISGGEQFF
v_call: TRBV12-3/TRBV12-4; clone_size: few; j_call: TRBJ1-1; d_call: -; cdr3_nt: TGTGCCAGCAGTTTAGGCCTAAAGGGAAAAGCTTTCTTT; cdr3_aa: CASSLGLKGKAFF
v_call: TRBV4-3; clone_size: few; j_call: TRBJ2-3; d_call: -; cdr3_nt: TGCGCCAGCAGCCAATGGAGGGGGAAGGGTGATACGCAGTATTTT; cdr3_aa: CASSQWRGKGDTQYF
v_call: TRBV28; clone_size: few; j_call: TRBJ2-5; d_call: -; cdr3_nt: TGTGCCAGCAGTTTCCCATGGGACTCCCGGAACCAAGAGACCCAGTACTTC; cdr3_aa: CASSFPWDSRNQETQYF
v_call: TRBV6-5; clone_size: many; j_call: TRBJ1-1; d_call: -; cdr3_nt: TGTGCCAGCAGTACCCGGGACGGAGCTTTCTTT; cdr3_aa: CASSTRDGAFF
v_call: TRBV20-1; clone_size: few; j_call: TRBJ1-2; d_call: -; cdr3_nt: TGCAGTGCTCCTAGCACGGAAGGCTCCTTC; cdr3_aa: CSAPSTEGSF
v_call: TRBV28; clone_size: -; j_call: TRBJ1-4; d_call: -; cdr3_nt: TGTGCCAGCAGTTTAAGGCCAGGGGACGAGGATGAAAAACTGTTTTTT; cdr3_aa: CASSLRPGDEDEKLFF
v_call: TRBV5-1; clone_size: many; j_call: TRBJ1-4; d_call: TRBD1; cdr3_nt: TGCGCCAGCAGCCGGGACAGGGCAACTAATGAAAAACTGTTTTTT; cdr3_aa: CASSRDRATNEKLFF
v_call: TRBV4-3; clone_size: -; j_call: TRBJ1-6; d_call: -; cdr3_nt: TGCGCCAGCAGCCAAGTTGAGGGGCCCATGGGTTCACCCCTCCACTTT; cdr3_aa: CASSQVEGPMGSPLHF
v_call: TRBV4-3; clone_size: few; j_call: TRBJ1-4; d_call: TRBD1; cdr3_nt: TGCGCCAGCAGCCAGGCGGACAGGGATTATGAAAAACTGTTTTTT; cdr3_aa: CASSQADRDYEKLFF
v_call: TRBV7-2; clone_size: once; j_call: TRBJ1-2; d_call: -; cdr3_nt: TGTGCCAGCAGCTCAGTAAAGGTTACCTATGGCTACACCTTC; cdr3_aa: CASSSVKVTYGYTF
v_call: TRBV29-1; clone_size: -; j_call: TRBJ2-5; d_call: -; cdr3_nt: TGCAGCGTTGTACAGGGTGGAAGAGAGACCCAGTACTTC; cdr3_aa: CSVVQGGRETQYF
v_call: TRBV5-1; clone_size: few; j_call: TRBJ2-5; d_call: TRBD1; cdr3_nt: TGCGCCAGCAGCATCAACAGGGGCCCCTCGGCCCAGTACTTC; cdr3_aa: CASSINRGPSAQYF
v_call: TRBV4-3; clone_size: -; j_call: TRBJ1-1; d_call: -; cdr3_nt: TGCGCCAGCAGCCAAAAGGAACAGGGTAGGAACACTGAAGCTTTCTTT; cdr3_aa: CASSQKEQGRNTEAFF
v_call: TRBV6-2/TRBV6-3; clone_size: -; j_call: TRBJ2-7; d_call: -; cdr3_nt: TGTGCCAGCAGTTACAACAGCTACGAGCAGTACTTC; cdr3_aa: CASSYNSYEQYF
v_call: TRBV6-5; clone_size: many; j_call: TRBJ1-5; d_call: -; cdr3_nt: TGTGCCAGCAGTTTGAGGGAGGGCAATCAGCCCCAGCATTTT; cdr3_aa: CASSLREGNQPQHF
v_call: TRBV6-2/TRBV6-3; clone_size: few; j_call: TRBJ2-7; d_call: -; cdr3_nt: TGTGCCAGCACCGAACACACAGGGCGCTCCTACGAGCAGTACTTC; cdr3_aa: CASTEHTGRSYEQYF
v_call: TRBV3-1; clone_size: -; j_call: TRBJ1-5; d_call: TRBD1; cdr3_nt: TGTGCCAGCAGTCGAGGGACAGCGGATAGCAATCAGCCCCAGCATTTT; cdr3_aa: CASSRGTADSNQPQHF
v_call: TRBV3-1; clone_size: many; j_call: TRBJ1-1; d_call: TRBD1; cdr3_nt: TGTGCCAGCAGCCAAGAGGGACAGGAAGCTTTCTTT; cdr3_aa: CASSQEGQEAFF
v_call: TRBV3-1; clone_size: many; j_call: TRBJ2-2; d_call: -; cdr3_nt: TGTGCCAGCAGCCAACTACAGGGAGCCGGGGAGCTGTTTTTT; cdr3_aa: CASSQLQGAGELFF
v_call: TRBV20-1; clone_size: few; j_call: TRBJ2-3; d_call: TRBD2; cdr3_nt: TGCAGTGCTAGCCCCGGGACTAGCATGTCCGATACGCAGTATTTT; cdr3_aa: CSASPGTSMSDTQYF
v_call: TRBV6-4; clone_size: many; j_call: TRBJ2-1; d_call: TRBD1; cdr3_nt: TGTGCCAGCAGTGACGCACCGGGACAGGGCTACAATGAGCAGTTCTTC; cdr3_aa: CASSDAPGQGYNEQFF
v_call: TRBV12-3/TRBV12-4; clone_size: -; j_call: TRBJ1-4; d_call: TRBD1; cdr3_nt: TGTGCCAGCAGTTCGGGGCAGGGGGGTGAAAAACTGTTTTTT; cdr3_aa: CASSSGQGGEKLFF
v_call: TRBV11-1; clone_size: many; j_call: TRBJ2-5; d_call: TRBD2; cdr3_nt: TGTGCCAGCAGCCCCGGGGGGCAAGAGACCCAGTACTTC; cdr3_aa: CASSPGGQETQYF
v_call: TRBV7-9; clone_size: many; j_call: TRBJ1-5; d_call: TRBD1; cdr3_nt: TGTGCCAGCAGCCCGGACAGGGCCTTTGGGGGCAATCAGCCCCAGCATTTT; cdr3_aa: CASSPDRAFGGNQPQHF
v_call: TRBV27; clone_size: -; j_call: TRBJ1-1; d_call: TRBD1; cdr3_nt: TGTGCCAGCAGTTTCAGGGGGCTAAAAATGGACACTGAAGCTTTCTTT; cdr3_aa: CASSFRGLKMDTEAFF
v_call: TRBV6-2/TRBV6-3; clone_size: few; j_call: TRBJ2-1; d_call: -; cdr3_nt: TGTGCCACCTCCGCTCCGGGACTGGCTCAATACAATGAGCAGTTCTTC; cdr3_aa: CATSAPGLAQYNEQFF
v_call: TRBV15; clone_size: few; j_call: TRBJ2-6; d_call: -; cdr3_nt: TGTGCCACCAGCAGAGATTTTAGGGCTGGGGCCAACGTCCTGACTTTC; cdr3_aa: CATSRDFRAGANVLTF
v_call: TRBV25-1; clone_size: -; j_call: TRBJ2-1; d_call: -; cdr3_nt: TGTGCCAGCAGTCCTGAGGGTACAGGGCACAATGAGCAGTTCTTC; cdr3_aa: CASSPEGTGHNEQFF
v_call: TRBV28; clone_size: -; j_call: TRBJ2-5; d_call: TRBD2; cdr3_nt: TGTGCCAGCAGTTTATGGACGGGAGGTAGCGAGTCCCAAGAGACCCAGTACTTC; cdr3_aa: CASSLWTGGSESQETQYF
v_call: TRBV7-9; clone_size: few; j_call: TRBJ2-5; d_call: -; cdr3_nt: TGTGCCAGCAGCTTAGTAGCCGGACAAGCCCAAGCCCAAGAGACCCAGTACTTC; cdr3_aa: CASSLVAGQAQAQETQYF
v_call: TRBV7-9; clone_size: many; j_call: TRBJ2-1; d_call: -; cdr3_nt: TGTGCCAGTCGCGAACTAGCCATGAATGAGCAGTTCTTC; cdr3_aa: CASRELAMNEQFF
v_call: TRBV4-3; clone_size: -; j_call: TRBJ1-5; d_call: -; cdr3_nt: TGCGCCAGCAGCCAAGAGACGGCAGGGCCCCAGCATTTT; cdr3_aa: CASSQETAGPQHF
v_call: TRBV10-1; clone_size: few; j_call: TRBJ1-1; d_call: TRBD1; cdr3_nt: TGCGCCAGCAGTGAGCACACCCTAAAGGCAGGGGGGTCCTACACTGAAGCTTTCTTT; cdr3_aa: CASSEHTLKAGGSYTEAFF
v_call: TRBV24-1; clone_size: -; j_call: TRBJ2-1; d_call: -; cdr3_nt: TGTGCCACCAGTGATTTAGGCGGGGGCCGAGGGTGGTTCTTC; cdr3_aa: CATSDLGGGRGWFF
v_call: TRBV5-1; clone_size: -; j_call: TRBJ2-5; d_call: -; cdr3_nt: TGCGCCAGCAGCTTCGATCGGGCCGGAGAGACCCAGTACTTC; cdr3_aa: CASSFDRAGETQYF
v_call: TRBV10-3; clone_size: few; j_call: TRBJ2-5; d_call: -; cdr3_nt: TGTGCCATCAGTGAGTGGGACTCAGAGACCCAGTACTTC; cdr3_aa: CAISEWDSETQYF
v_call: TRBV4-3; clone_size: -; j_call: TRBJ1-2; d_call: TRBD1; cdr3_nt: TGCGCCAGCAGCCAGGATAACGCAGGGGGCAATGGCTACACCTTC; cdr3_aa: CASSQDNAGGNGYTF
v_call: TRBV5-1; clone_size: many; j_call: TRBJ1-1; d_call: -; cdr3_nt: TGCGCCAGCAGCTTGGTGGCAGGGAACACTGAAGCTTTCTTT; cdr3_aa: CASSLVAGNTEAFF
v_call: TRBV29-1; clone_size: many; j_call: TRBJ2-1; d_call: TRBD2; cdr3_nt: TGCAGCGTTAGCGGGGAGCTATACAATGAGCAGTTCTTC; cdr3_aa: CSVSGELYNEQFF
v_call: TRBV4-1; clone_size: few; j_call: TRBJ1-5; d_call: -; cdr3_nt: TGCGCCAGCAGCCTCACAGGGTTGGGCAATCAGCCCCAGCATTTT; cdr3_aa: CASSLTGLGNQPQHF
v_call: TRBV7-2; clone_size: few; j_call: TRBJ2-5; d_call: TRBD1; cdr3_nt: TGTGCCAGCAGCTTCAGGGGGCGAGAGACCCAGTACTTC; cdr3_aa: CASSFRGRETQYF